Below, one T cell receptor (beta chain) is given with its context. Its specificity is not known. CDR1 is SGHVS and CDR2 is FQNEAQ in the germline V gene. CDR3 length equals 14 residues. Trimming stripped 5 bases from V and 4 bases from J, with 14 bases between. This sample is drawn from a study of vaccination and CD4 T cells after COVID-19. Whole-study context: Testing by nasal swab PCR showed convalescent patients to be SARS-CoV-2 positive; nine were mild and one was severe. Each enrolled participant received a two-dose regimen of either BNT162b2 or mRNA-1273 vaccine.

General study results and limits: Recorded median SARS-CoV-2-reactive clonotype numbers increased from about 20 to 38 without reaching significance.

Via MiXCR, TCRdb re-called the PCR reads, giving one row per CDR3 protein. The repertoire has more than 25,000 distinct CDR3 sequences, 45% to 50% of them found once; the top ten carry approximately 6%. Specified time point: late sampling 161 to 241 days after vaccination in a few convalescent patients. Positive PCR tests were logged from March through December 2020, ahead of US Alpha, Beta and Delta variants. This sequence joins TRBV7-8 and TRBJ1-1, with D perhaps TRBD1 (6 bases). This specimen consisted of CD4+ T cells from blood, obtained about 7 months after SARS-CoV-2 vaccination. The TCR originated in a human donor who had recovered from COVID-19. The DNA for the CDR3 is TGTGCCAGCAGCCCAGCAGGGGTATCCACTGAAGCTTTCTTT. Protein sequence: CASSPAGVSTEAFF.